This T cell receptor beta chain emerged from a study of metastatic and nonmetastatic thyroid tumors. Study-level background: Blood and tumor or nodule tissue repertoires from malignant and benign thyroid patients were compared.

This clone was detected many times. No antigen is known for it. How the authors handled the data: Building a distant-metastasis classifier for papillary thyroid cancer drew on CDR3 differences across clinicopathological groups. MiXCR reprocessed the PCR reads for TCRdb. It is TCRdb's table, rather than the study itself, that gives the V and J calls and clone size. Seen here are 29,000 or so clones, 4% to 5% observed once, and the top ten hold 20% to 25%. Before thyroid surgery, none of the patients had received any treatment. This CDR3 contains 12 residues. The V end was cut by 4 bases, the J end by 6 bases, with 10 bases between. CDR1 and CDR2 from the germline V gene are LGHDT and YNNKEL (reference sequence). Study-wide findings and caveats: The reported finding was significantly higher TCR beta diversity in malignant thyroid tumors relative to benign nodules, in blood and tumor.

Sequencing was carried out using blood. The clonotype originates from a female donor with papillary thyroid cancer or a benign thyroid nodule (not recorded which). Some clones in this sample may be carry-over from other donors' samples. The chain carries TRBV3-1 and TRBJ2-7; no clear D. The CDR3 DNA sequence: TGTGCCAGCAGCCTAAGTGTGGGCGAGCAGTACTTC. Its protein product is CASSLSVGEQYF.